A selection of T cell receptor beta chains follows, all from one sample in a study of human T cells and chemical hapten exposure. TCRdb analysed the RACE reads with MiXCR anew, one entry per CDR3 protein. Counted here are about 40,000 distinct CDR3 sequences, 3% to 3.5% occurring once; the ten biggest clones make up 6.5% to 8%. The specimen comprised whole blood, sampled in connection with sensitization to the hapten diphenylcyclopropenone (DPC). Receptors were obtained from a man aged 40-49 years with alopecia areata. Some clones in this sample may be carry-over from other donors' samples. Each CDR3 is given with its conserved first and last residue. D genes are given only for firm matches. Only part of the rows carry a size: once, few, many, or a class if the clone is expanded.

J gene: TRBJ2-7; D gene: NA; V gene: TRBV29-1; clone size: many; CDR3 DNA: TGCAGCGTTGAAACAGGGGGGGCTCTTTACGAGCAGTACTTC; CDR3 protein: CSVETGGALYEQYF
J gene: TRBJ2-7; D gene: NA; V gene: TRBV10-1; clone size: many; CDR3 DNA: TGCGCCAGCAGTGATCCGGGGTCCTACGAGCAGTACTTC; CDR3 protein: CASSDPGSYEQYF
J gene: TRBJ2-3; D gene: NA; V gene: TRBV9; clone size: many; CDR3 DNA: TGTGCCAGCAGCGTCCCGCAGGCCAAATTTGGGAGCACAGATACGCAGTATTTT; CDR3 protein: CASSVPQAKFGSTDTQYF
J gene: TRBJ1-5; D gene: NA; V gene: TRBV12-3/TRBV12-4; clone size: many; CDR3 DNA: TGTGCCAGCAGTGGCGGACAGTTCCCCGATCAGCCCCAGCATTTT; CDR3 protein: CASSGGQFPDQPQHF
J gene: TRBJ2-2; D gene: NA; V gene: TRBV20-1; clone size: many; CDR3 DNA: TGCAGTGCTAGAGATCCGGACTCGAACACCGGGGAGCTGTTTTTT; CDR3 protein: CSARDPDSNTGELFF
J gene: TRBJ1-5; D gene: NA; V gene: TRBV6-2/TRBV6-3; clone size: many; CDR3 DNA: TGTGCCAGCAGCCGGGGGGAAGGTCAGCCCCAGCATTTT; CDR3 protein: CASSRGEGQPQHF
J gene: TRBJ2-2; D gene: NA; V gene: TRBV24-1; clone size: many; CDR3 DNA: TGTGCCACCAGTGATTGGGCAGCGAACACCGGGGAGCTGTTTTTT; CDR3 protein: CATSDWAANTGELFF
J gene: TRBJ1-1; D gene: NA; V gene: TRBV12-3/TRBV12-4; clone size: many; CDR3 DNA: TGTGCCAGCAGTCCGACAGATCTCACTGAAGCTTTCTTT; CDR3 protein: CASSPTDLTEAFF
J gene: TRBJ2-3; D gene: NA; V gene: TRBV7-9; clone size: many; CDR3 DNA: TGTGCCAGCAGCACACTAGCACCCACAGATACGCAGTATTTT; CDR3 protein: CASSTLAPTDTQYF
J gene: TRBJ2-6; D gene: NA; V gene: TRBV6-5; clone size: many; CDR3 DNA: TGTGCCAGCAGTTACTCCCGGAGATCTGGGGCCAACGTCCTGACTTTC; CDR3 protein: CASSYSRRSGANVLTF
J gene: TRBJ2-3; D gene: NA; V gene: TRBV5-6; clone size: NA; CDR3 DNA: TGTGCCAGCAGCTCGTCCTACCACGGCACTCGAAGCACAGATACGCAGTATTTT; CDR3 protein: CASSSSYHGTRSTDTQYF
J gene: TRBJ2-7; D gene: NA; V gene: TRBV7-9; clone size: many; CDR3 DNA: TGTGCCAGCAGCTTAAGGGGGGCGGACGAGCAGTACTTC; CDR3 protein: CASSLRGADEQYF
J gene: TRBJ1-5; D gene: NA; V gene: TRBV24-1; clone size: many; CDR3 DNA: TGTGCCACCAGTGATGGGGGTAATCAGCCCCAGCATTTT; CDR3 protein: CATSDGGNQPQHF
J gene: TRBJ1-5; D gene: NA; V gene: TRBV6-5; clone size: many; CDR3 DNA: TGTGCCAGCAGACTTAGAGAGACGCAGCCCCAGCATTTT; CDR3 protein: CASRLRETQPQHF
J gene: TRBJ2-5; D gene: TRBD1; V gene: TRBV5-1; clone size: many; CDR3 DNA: TGCGCCAGCAGCTCTCAGGGGGCAAGAGAGACCCAGTACTTC; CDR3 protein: CASSSQGARETQYF
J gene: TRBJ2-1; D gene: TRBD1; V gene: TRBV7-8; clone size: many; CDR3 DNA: TGTGCCAGCAGCTCCCGACCAAAACAGACCGGGACAGGGACTTACAATGAGCAGTTCTTC; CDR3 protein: CASSSRPKQTGTGTYNEQFF
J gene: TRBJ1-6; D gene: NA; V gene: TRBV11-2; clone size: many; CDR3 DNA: TGTGCCAGCAGCTCCCGGGACCCCGGCCCGAGCTCCTATAATTCACCCCTCCACTTT; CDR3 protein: CASSSRDPGPSSYNSPLHF
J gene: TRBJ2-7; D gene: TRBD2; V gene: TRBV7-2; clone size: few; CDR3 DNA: TGTGCCAGCAGTAACGGGGGGTACGAGCAGTACTTC; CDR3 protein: CASSNGGYEQYF
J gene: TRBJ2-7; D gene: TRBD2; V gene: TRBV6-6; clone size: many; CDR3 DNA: TGTGCCAGCAGTTACTCTAGCGGGAGAGCTGGCGAGCAGTACTTC; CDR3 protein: CASSYSSGRAGEQYF
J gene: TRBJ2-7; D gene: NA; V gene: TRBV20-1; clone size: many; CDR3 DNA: TGCAGTGCTAGAGGGCAGGGGACCTACGAGCAGTACTTC; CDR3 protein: CSARGQGTYEQYF
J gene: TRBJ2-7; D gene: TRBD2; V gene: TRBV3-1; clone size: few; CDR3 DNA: TGTGCCAGCAGCCAAGTCGGCGGGAGAGCCTACGAGCAGTACTTC; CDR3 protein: CASSQVGGRAYEQYF
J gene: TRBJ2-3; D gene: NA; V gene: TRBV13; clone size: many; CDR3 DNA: TGTGCCAGCAGCTTAAAGAGGCTTACGCGTGGGCCAAGCGGGTGGGAAGATACGCAGTATTTT; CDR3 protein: CASSLKRLTRGPSGWEDTQYF
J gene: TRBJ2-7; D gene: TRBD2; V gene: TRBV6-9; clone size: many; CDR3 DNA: TGTGCCAGCAGTTCCTCCATAGCGGGGTACGAGCAGTACTTC; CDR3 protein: CASSSSIAGYEQYF
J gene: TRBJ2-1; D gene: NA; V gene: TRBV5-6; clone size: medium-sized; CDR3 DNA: TGTGCCAGCAGCTTGGAAGTCCTCGGACGATACAATGAGCAGTTCTTC; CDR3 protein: CASSLEVLGRYNEQFF
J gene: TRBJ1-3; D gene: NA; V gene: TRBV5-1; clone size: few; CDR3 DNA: TGCGCCAGCAGCTACGCAGGGGTTGACACCATATATTTT; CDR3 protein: CASSYAGVDTIYF
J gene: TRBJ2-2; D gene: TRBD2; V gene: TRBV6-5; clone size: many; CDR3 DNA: TGTGCCAGCAGTAGGGGACTAGCGTTGGCCGGGGAGCTGTTTTTT; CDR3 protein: CASSRGLALAGELFF
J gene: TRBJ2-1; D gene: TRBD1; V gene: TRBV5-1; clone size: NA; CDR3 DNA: TGCGCCAGCAGCACCGGGACAGGGTTTTACAATGAGCAGTTCTTC; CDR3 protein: CASSTGTGFYNEQFF
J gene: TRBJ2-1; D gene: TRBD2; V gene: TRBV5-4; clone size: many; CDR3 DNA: TGTGCCAGCAGCCCACCGGGACTAGGCCAGATGCAGTTCTTC; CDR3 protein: CASSPPGLGQMQFF
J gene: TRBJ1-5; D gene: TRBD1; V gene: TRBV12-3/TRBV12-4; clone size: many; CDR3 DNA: TGTGCCAGCAGTCGGACAGGGGTGGTTCAGCCCCAGCATTTT; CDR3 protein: CASSRTGVVQPQHF
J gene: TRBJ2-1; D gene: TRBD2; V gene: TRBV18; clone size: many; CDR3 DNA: TGTGCCAGCTCACCGGCGACTAGGTCGGGGGGCAATGAGCAGTTCTTC; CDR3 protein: CASSPATRSGGNEQFF
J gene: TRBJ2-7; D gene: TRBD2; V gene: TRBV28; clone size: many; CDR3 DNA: TGTGCCAGCAGACCGGGACTAGCGGGAGTCGAGCAGTACTTC; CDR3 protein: CASRPGLAGVEQYF
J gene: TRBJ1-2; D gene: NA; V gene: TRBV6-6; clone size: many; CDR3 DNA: TGTGCCAGCAGTCAAGACGGACTACTGCGCGATTATGGCTACACCTTC; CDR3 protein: CASSQDGLLRDYGYTF
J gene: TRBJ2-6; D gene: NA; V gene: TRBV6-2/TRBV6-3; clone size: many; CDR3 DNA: TGTGCCAGCAGTTACTCGATGAGCTCTGGGGCCAACGTCCTGACTTTC; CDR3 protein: CASSYSMSSGANVLTF
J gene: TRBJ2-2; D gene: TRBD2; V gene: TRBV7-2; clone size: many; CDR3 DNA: TGTGCCAGCAGCATGGGACTAGCGGTCGCCGGGGAGCTGTTTTTT; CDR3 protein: CASSMGLAVAGELFF
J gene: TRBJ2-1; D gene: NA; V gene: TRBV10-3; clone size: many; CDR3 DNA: TGTGCCATCAGTGAGGCCCCACCCGTGGGGTTCTTC; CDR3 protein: CAISEAPPVGFF
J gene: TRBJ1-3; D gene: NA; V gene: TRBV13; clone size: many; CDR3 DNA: TGTGCCAGCAGCTTAGAAACTCCTGGAAACACCATATATTTT; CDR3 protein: CASSLETPGNTIYF
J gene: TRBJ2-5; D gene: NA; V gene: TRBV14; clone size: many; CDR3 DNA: TGTGCCAGCAGGGCTAGCTCGGAAGAGACCCAGTACTTC; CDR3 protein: CASRASSEETQYF
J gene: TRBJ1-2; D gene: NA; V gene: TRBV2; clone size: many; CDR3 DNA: TGTGCCAGCAGTGGGGAGCGTGGCTACACCTTC; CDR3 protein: CASSGERGYTF
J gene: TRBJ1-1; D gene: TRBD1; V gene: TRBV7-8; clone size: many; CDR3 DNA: TGTGCCAGCAGCCCGGGACAGCTGAACACTGAAGCTTTCTTT; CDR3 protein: CASSPGQLNTEAFF
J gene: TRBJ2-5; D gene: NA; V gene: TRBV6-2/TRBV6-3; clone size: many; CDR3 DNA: TGTGCCAGCAGCATCACGGGTCCCGGAGAGACCCAGTACTTC; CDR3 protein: CASSITGPGETQYF
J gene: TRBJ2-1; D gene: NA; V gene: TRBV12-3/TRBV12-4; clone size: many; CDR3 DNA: TGTGCCAGCAGTTTTAGGAATGAGCAGTTCTTC; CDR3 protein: CASSFRNEQFF
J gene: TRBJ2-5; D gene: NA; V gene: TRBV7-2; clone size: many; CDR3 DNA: TGTGCCAGCAGCTTAGGGGGAGGAGCGATCGCGGAGACCCAGTACTTC; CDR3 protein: CASSLGGGAIAETQYF
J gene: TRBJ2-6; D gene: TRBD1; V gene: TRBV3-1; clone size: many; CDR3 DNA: TGTGCCAGCGGAAGGACAGGGAATTCTGGGGCCAACGTCCTGACTTTC; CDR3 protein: CASGRTGNSGANVLTF
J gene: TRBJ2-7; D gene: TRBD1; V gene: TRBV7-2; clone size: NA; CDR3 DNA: TGTGCCAGCAGCTTAGACGACAGGGGGCGGTACGAGCAGTACTTC; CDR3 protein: CASSLDDRGRYEQYF
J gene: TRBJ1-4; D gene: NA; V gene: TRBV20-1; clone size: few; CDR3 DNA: TGCAGTGCCCACAGAACTAATGAAAAACTGTTTTTT; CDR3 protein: CSAHRTNEKLFF
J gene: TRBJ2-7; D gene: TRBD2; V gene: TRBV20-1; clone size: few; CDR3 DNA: TGCAGTGCTTTTAGCGGGAGCTACGAGCAGTACTTC; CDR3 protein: CSAFSGSYEQYF
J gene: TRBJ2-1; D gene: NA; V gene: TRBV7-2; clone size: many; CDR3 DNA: TGTGCCAGCAGCTTAGGTGTGAGGACGAACGATGAGCAGTTCTTC; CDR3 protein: CASSLGVRTNDEQFF